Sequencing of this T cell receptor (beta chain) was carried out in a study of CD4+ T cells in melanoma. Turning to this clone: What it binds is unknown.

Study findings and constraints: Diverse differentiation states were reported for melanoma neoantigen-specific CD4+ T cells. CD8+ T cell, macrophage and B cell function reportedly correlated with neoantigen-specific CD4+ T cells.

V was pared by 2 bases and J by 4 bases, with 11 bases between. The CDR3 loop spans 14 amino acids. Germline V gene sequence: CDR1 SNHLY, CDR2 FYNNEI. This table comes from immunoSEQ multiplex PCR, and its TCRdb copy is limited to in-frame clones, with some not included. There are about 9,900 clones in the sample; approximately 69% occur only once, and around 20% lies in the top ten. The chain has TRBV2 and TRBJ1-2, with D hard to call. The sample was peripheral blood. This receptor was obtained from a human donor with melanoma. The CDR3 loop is CASSEQASGYGYTF. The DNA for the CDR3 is TGTGCCAGCAGTGAACAGGCCTCCGGCTATGGCTACACCTTC.